This is a list of T cell receptor beta chains from one sample in a study of cytomegalovirus exposure and HLA in healthy donors. TCRdb keeps only in-frame clones here, not all; method: immunoSEQ multiplex PCR. The sample consists of about 150,000 clones, 60% to 80% of them appearing once. Sequenced material: PBMCs. The receptors derive from a woman aged 25-40 years in good health and CMV-seronegative. Both conserved end residues are trimmed from each CDR3. Size values are once, few and many counts, or a class for expanded clones, and some rows have none.

>.|TRBJ1-3|TRBV30
AWTPGFSGNTIY
>.|TRBJ2-7|TRBV27
ASSLSPLFRDRESYEQY
>.|TRBJ2-7|TRBV15
ATSRDMRQGSYEQY
>.|TRBJ2-1|TRBV7-3
ASSPGGSEQF
>few|TRBJ2-5|TRBV5-1
ASSLGRSQETQY
>.|TRBJ1-2|TRBV4-2
ASSQELTRTGGDGYT
>.|TRBJ2-5|TRBV7-3
ASSSGLAGNQETQY
>once|TRBJ1-2|TRBV7-6
ASSPGTDYGYT
>.|TRBJ2-3|TRBV6-6
ASSPGTRDTDTQY
>.|TRBJ2-7|TRBV6-5
ASRSPGSYEQY
>.|TRBJ2-5|TRBV18
ASSPGETQY
>once|TRBJ1-2|TRBV19
ASSPGQGTYGYT
>.|TRBJ2-2|TRBV27
ASNRDRFGELF
>.|TRBJ1-2|TRBV11-1
ASSRLRDSSNYGYT
>.|TRBJ2-7|TRBV7-3
ASSLTGGEQY
>.|TRBJ2-7|TRBV11-2
ASSFPGEQY
>.|TRBJ1-2|TRBV6-1
ASSAVTVANYGYT
>.|TRBJ1-4|TRBV18
ASSPRGDATNEKLF
>.|TRBJ2-2|TRBV6-1
ASSDGEGEAGELF
>.|TRBJ2-3|TRBV5-6
ASSFVGRRLLDTQY
>.|TRBJ1-2|TRBV28
ASSLYLGRESYGYT
>.|TRBJ2-3|TRBV6-5
ASSYSSGAPTDTQY
>.|TRBJ1-3|TRBV9
ASSPRQGLGSGNTIY
>.|TRBJ2-2|TRBV6-6
ASSRDRAELF
>.|TRBJ2-5|TRBV30
AWSVIWGPRETQY
>few|TRBJ2-3|TRBV5-5
ASSLFVGDTQY
>.|TRBJ2-1|TRBV19
ASSLAGSLGNEQF
>.|TRBJ2-1|TRBV7-8
ASRRTLVNEQF
>.|TRBJ1-2|TRBV2
ASIDTFLLNYGYT
>.|TRBJ1-1|TRBV18
ASSPRGRGEAF
>.|TRBJ1-6|TRBV5-1
ASSLDPGQANSPLH
>.|TRBJ1-2|TRBV2
ASSRTGNPLKGYT
>few|TRBJ1-2|TRBV6-6
ASRTGGTGRYGYT
>few|TRBJ1-5|TRBV5-6
ASSLGQSKDQPQH
>.|TRBJ1-3|TRBV5-6
ASSTPGQVGNTIY
>.|TRBJ2-7|TRBV5-1
ASRLYGTGEQY
>few|TRBJ1-2|TRBV6-1
ASSARGQSGYT
>.|TRBJ2-7|TRBV10-3
AISDGGQSSYEQY
>once|TRBJ1-6|TRBV5-1
ASSLGVWGVDNSPLH
>.|TRBJ2-2|TRBV19
ASNDRLSTGELF
>.|TRBJ1-4|TRBV2
ASSESGFNEKLF
>.|TRBJ2-7|TRBV30
AWATGAGEQY